This entry lists 13 T cell receptor beta chains sequenced from one sample in a study of T-cell reconstitution after alpha-beta-depleted transplantation in children (dated by TCRdb to about 2016). Library construction relied on PCR. Sequencing relied on an Illumina HiSeq 2500. TCR libraries were prepared with molecular barcoding, using unique molecular identifiers to normalize TCRbeta repertoire quantification. TCRdb reran the public reads through fastp at Q25 and MiXCR, keeping productive beta chains. Rows merge per CDR3 protein into single entries with the most common DNA and genes. This sample gives approximately 640,000 distinct CDR3 sequences in total; around 16% of them show up just once. 1.1% of the sample lies in the top ten. Sequenced here: PBMCs from the stem cell graft donor, sampled from the stem cell graft. The receptors here all came from a human donor who donated a stem cell graft to a child with acute myeloid leukemia.

The chain couples TRBV5-1 to TRBJ1-1, with D perhaps TRBD1 (6 bases). CDR1 SGHRS and CDR2 YFSETQ come from the germline V gene. The CDR3 sequence is 14 residues long. Trimming took off 2 bases at V and 5 bases at J, with 13 bases between the two ends. CDR3 loop: CASSFRGGGTEAFF. DNA of the CDR3: TGCGCCAGCAGCTTCAGGGGCGGAGGGACTGAAGCTTTCTTT.

This clonotype was seen ten or more times. The genes are TRBV9 and TRBJ2-1; 7 positions match TRBD1. Germline assignment: CDR1 SGDLS and CDR2 YYNGEE. The V segment lost 0 bases and the J segment 10 bases; nucleotides outside the gene matches: 10. The CDR3 is 15 residues long. The CDR3 DNA follows: TGTGCCAGCAGCGTAGGAGCAGGGGGTGCACAGGAGCAGTTCTTC. Translated, it gives CASSVGAGGAQEQFF.

This clonotype was recorded a few times. The J gene is TRBJ1-6, the V gene TRBV25-1; tentatively, D is TRBD1 (5 bases). CDR1 and CDR2 from the germline V gene are MGHDK and SYGVNS. This CDR3 has 17 residues. With 1 base removed from V and 7 bases from J, the gap between germline ends came to 17 bases. DNA for the CDR3: TGTGCCAGCAGTGAATCAGAGGGGAAATCCTTAAATTCACCCCTCCACTTT. Amino acids: CASSESEGKSLNSPLHF.

This clonotype was found many times. The chain combines TRBV5-1 with TRBJ1-1, with D unresolved. Germline V gene data show CDR1 as SGHRS and CDR2 as YFSETQ. Trimming removed 2 bases at V and 1 base at J, with 9 bases between. The CDR3 length is 14 residues. CDR3 sequence: CASSFDYPNTEAFF. The CDR3 DNA is TGCGCCAGCAGCTTCGACTACCCGAACACTGAAGCTTTCTTT. Drawing the rest from reference TRBV5-1 and TRBJ1-1, the complete variable domain is KAGVTQTPRYLIKTRGQQVTLSCSPISGHRSVSWYQQTPGQGLQFLFEYFSETQRNKGNFPGRFSGRQFSNSRSEMNVSTLELGDSALYLCASSFDYPNTEAFFGQGTRLTVV.

There are many counts of this clonotype. V usage is TRBV20-1 and J usage is TRBJ1-1; D perhaps matches TRBD1 (5 bases). Germline V lookup: CDR1 DFQATT, CDR2 SNEGSKA (reference sequence). Trimming cost V 1 base and J 7 bases, with 10 bases left between them. The CDR3 has 12 amino acids. This CDR3 is CSARVQGGEAFF. The CDR3 bases are TGCAGTGCTAGAGTTCAGGGAGGTGAAGCTTTCTTT.

This clonotype has a count of ten or more. The genes are TRBV6-4 and TRBJ1-5; D possibly corresponds to TRBD1 (6 bases). V lost 3 bases to trimming and J lost 2 bases, with 11 bases between them. Germline values: CDR1 MRHNA, CDR2 SNTAGT. The CDR3 is 15 residues long. The CDR3 sequence: CASSEQGIGNQPQHF. Written as DNA, the CDR3 is TGTGCCAGCAGTGAACAGGGCATCGGCAATCAGCCCCAGCATTTT.

The CDR3 region has the DNA TGTGCCAGCAGCGCACCCGGAGTGCATCCGGAGCAGTACTTC. Its translation: CASSAPGVHPEQYF. The rearrangement links TRBV9 to TRBJ2-7; D remains ambiguous. Germline V CDR1 and CDR2: SGDLS, YYNGEE. This CDR3 is 14 amino acids long. Trimming left V 3 bases short and J 7 bases short, with 17 bases between.

The genes are TRBV28 and TRBJ2-7; D call uncertain. With 7 bases removed from V and 2 bases from J, the gap between germline ends came to 21 bases. The CDR3 is 16 residues long. Germline V gives CDR1 MDHEN, CDR2 SYDVKM. This CDR3 reads CASTPMSGATTYEQYV. In DNA form, the CDR3 reads TGTGCCAGCACTCCGATGTCAGGCGCCACGACCTACGAGCAGTACGTC.

This clonotype was counted between two and nine times. The chain is built from TRBV7-2 and TRBJ2-5; D is possibly TRBD2 (5 bases). The CDR3 sequence is 16 residues long. Per germline, CDR1 SGHTA and CDR2 FQGNSA. V lost 0 bases to trimming and J lost 3 bases, with 14 bases between them. The CDR3 loop is CASSLAGSALKETQYF. Here the CDR3 DNA reads TGTGCCAGCAGCTTAGCGGGTAGCGCTTTGAAAGAGACCCAGTACTTC.

CDR3 sequence: CASSEGDPNSPLHF. CDR3 nucleotides: TGTGCCAGCAGTGAGGGGGACCCTAATTCACCCCTCCACTTT. V usage is TRBV2 and J usage is TRBJ1-6; a weak D match, TRBD1 (5 bases). The germline gives CDR1 SNHLY, CDR2 FYNNEI. The CDR3 is 14 residues long. The ends were cut back, 3 bases at V and 6 bases at J, with 9 bases in the middle.

This clonotype was observed many times. The chain has TRBV29-1 and TRBJ1-5, with 12 nucleotides matching TRBD1. The germline CDR1 and CDR2 sequences are SQVTM and ANQGSEA. The CDR3 sequence is 15 residues long. Trimming took 1 base from V and 7 from J; bases not matched to a gene: 5. The CDR3 here is CSVEVGQGAGQPQHF. CDR3 in DNA: TGCAGCGTTGAAGTGGGACAGGGGGCCGGGCAGCCCCAGCATTTT.

This clonotype appeared many times. The rearrangement joins TRBV20-1 to TRBJ1-2, with 10 bases lining up with TRBD1. CDR1 is DFQATT and CDR2 is SNEGSKA in the germline V gene (reference sequence). After removal of 5 bases from V and 4 bases from J, the junction contained 7 bases not matched to a gene. The CDR3 has 14 residues. The CDR3: CSAPRQGARYGYTF. The DNA for the CDR3 is TGCAGTGCTCCTCGACAGGGGGCGCGCTATGGCTACACCTTC.

This clonotype was seen ten or more times. The chain joins TRBV5-1 to TRBJ1-2; 10 nucleotides align to TRBD1. Germline lookup yields CDR1 SGHRS and CDR2 YFSETQ. The V and J ends lost 7 bases and 3 bases, in that order; junction bases with no gene match: 12. CDR3 length: 16 residues. As DNA, the CDR3 is TGCGCCAGCGGGAGGGACAGGGGACAACGGGACTATGGCTACACCTTC. Translated: CASGRDRGQRDYGYTF.